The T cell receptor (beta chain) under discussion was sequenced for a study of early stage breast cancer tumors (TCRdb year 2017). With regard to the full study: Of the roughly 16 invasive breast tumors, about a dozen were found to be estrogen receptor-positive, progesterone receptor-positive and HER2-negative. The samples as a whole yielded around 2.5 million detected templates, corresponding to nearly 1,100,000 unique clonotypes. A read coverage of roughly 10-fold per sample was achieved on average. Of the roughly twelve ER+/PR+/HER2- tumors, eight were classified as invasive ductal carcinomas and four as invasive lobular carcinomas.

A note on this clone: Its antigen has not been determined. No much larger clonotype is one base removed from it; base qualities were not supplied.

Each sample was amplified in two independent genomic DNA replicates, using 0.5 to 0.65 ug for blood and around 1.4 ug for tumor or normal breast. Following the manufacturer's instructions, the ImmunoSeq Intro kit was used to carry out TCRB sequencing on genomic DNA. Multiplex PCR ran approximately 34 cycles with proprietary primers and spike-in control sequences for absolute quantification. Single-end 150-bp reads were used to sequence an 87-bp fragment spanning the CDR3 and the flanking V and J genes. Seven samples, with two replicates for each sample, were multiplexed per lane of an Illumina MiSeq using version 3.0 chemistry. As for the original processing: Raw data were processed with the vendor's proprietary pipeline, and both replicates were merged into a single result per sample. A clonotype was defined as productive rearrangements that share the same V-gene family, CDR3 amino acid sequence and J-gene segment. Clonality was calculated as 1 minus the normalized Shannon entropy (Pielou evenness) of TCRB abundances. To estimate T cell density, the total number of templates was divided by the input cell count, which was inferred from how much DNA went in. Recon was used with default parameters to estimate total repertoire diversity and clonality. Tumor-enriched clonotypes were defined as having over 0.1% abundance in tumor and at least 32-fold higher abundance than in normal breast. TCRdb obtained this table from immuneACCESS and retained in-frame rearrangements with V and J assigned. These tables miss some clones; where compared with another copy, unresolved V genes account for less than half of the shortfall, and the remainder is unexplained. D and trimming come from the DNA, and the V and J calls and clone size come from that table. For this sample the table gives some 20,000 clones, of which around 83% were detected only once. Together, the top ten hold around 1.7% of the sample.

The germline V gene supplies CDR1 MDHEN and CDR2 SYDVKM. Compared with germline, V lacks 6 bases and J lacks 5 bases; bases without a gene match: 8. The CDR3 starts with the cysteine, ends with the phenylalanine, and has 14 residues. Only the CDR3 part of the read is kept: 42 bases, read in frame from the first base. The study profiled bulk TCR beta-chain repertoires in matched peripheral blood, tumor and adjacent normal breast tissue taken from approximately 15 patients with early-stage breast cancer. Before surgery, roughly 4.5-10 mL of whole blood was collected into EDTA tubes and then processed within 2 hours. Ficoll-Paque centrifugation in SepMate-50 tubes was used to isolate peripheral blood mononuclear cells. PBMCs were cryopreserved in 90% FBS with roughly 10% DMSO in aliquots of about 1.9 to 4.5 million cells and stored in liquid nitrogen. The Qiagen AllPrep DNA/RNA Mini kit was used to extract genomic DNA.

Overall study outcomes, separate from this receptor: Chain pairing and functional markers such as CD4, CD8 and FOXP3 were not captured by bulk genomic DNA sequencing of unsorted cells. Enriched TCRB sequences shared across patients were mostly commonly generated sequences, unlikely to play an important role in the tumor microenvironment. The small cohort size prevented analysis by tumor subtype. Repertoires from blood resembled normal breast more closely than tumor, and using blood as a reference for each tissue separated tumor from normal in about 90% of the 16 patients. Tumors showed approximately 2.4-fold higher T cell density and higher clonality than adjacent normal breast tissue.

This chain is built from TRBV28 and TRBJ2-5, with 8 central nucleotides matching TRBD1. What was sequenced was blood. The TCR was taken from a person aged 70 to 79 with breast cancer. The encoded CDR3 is CASRGQGWGETQYF. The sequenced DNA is TGTGCCAGCAGAGGACAGGGTTGGGGGGAGACCCAGTACTTC.